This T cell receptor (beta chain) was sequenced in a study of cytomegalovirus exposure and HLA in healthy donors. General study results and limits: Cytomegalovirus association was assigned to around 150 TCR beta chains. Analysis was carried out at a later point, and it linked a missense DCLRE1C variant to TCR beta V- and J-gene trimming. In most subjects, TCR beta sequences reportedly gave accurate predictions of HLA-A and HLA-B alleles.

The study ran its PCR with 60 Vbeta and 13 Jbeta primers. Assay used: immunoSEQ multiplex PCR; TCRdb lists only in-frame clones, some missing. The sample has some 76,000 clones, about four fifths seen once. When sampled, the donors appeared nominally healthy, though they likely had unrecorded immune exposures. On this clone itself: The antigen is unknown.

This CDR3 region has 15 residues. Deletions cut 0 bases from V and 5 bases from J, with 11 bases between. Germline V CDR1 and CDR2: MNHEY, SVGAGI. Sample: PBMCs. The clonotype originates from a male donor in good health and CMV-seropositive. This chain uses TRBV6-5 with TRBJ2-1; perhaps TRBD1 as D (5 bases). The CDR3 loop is CASSYSGLGDNEQFF. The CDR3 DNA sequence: TGTGCCAGCAGTTACTCGGGGCTTGGGGACAATGAGCAGTTCTTC.